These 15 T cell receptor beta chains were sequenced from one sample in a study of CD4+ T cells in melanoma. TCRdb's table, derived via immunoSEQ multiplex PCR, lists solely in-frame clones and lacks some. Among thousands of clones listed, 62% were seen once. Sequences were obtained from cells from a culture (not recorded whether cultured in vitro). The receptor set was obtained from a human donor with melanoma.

CDR3 DNA: TGTGCCAGCAGCCCGGGACTACCGGCAGATACGCAGTATTTT. Translation: CASSPGLPADTQYF. V gene TRBV27 combines with J gene TRBJ2-3; 7 bases are shared with TRBD2. From germline, CDR1 is MNHEY and CDR2 SMNVEV (reference sequence). This CDR3 has 14 amino acids. The junction had 7 bases not matched to a gene; V was cut back by 6 bases and J by 4 bases.

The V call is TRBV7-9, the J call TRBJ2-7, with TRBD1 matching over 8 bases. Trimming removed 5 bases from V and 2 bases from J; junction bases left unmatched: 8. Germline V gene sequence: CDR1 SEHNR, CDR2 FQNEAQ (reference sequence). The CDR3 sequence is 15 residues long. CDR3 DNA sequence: TGTGCCAGCAGCCTCTCTAGGACAGGGACCTACGAGCAGTACTTC. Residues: CASSLSRTGTYEQYF.

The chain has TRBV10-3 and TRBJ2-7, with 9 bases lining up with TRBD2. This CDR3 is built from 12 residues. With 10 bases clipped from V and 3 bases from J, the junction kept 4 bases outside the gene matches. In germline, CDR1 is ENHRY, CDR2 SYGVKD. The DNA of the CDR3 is TGTGCCAGCGGAGCGGGAGGCTACGAGCAGTACTTC. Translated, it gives CASGAGGYEQYF.

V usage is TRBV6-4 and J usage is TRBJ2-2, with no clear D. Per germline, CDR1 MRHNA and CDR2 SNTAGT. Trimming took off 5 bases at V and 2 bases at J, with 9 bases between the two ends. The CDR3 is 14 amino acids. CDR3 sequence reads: CASSSRHNTGELFF. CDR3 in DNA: TGTGCCAGCAGTTCCAGACACAACACCGGGGAGCTGTTTTTT.

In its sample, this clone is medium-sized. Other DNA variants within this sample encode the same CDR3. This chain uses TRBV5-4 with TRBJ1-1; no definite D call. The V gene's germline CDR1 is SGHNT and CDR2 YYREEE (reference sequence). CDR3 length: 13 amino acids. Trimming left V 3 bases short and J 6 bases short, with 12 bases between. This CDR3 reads CASSWKGVAEAFF. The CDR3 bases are TGTGCCAGCAGCTGGAAGGGAGTCGCTGAAGCTTTCTTT.

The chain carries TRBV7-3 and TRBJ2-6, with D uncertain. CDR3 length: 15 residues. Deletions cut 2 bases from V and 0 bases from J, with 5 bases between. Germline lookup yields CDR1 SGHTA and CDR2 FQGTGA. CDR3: CASSLDLSGANVLTF. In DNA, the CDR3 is TGTGCCAGCAGCTTAGACCTCTCTGGGGCCAACGTCCTGACTTTC.

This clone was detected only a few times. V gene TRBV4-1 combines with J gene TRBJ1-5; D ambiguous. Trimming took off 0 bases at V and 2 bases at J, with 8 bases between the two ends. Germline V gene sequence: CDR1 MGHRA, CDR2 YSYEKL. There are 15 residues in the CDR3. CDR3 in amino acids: CASSQEAPGNQPQHF. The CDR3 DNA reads TGCGCCAGCAGCCAAGAGGCGCCGGGCAATCAGCCCCAGCATTTT.

Here the CDR3 DNA reads TGTGCCAGCAGCCTCACAGGGGCCGAGCAGTACTTC. Translation: CASSLTGAEQYF. The chain combines TRBV11-2 with TRBJ2-7; TRBD1 aligns across 7 bases. Germline V gives CDR1 SGHAT, CDR2 FQNNGV. This CDR3 contains 12 residues. V dropped 5 bases and J dropped 6; count of bases not matched to a gene: 4.

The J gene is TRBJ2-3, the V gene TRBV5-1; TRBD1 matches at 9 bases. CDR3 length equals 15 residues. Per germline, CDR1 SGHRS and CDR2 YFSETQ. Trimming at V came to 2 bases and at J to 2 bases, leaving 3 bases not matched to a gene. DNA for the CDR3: TGCGCCAGCAGCTTACAGGGGGCCGACACAGATACGCAGTATTTT. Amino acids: CASSLQGADTDTQYF. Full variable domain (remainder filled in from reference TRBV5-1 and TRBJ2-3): KAGVTQTPRYLIKTRGQQVTLSCSPISGHRSVSWYQQTPGQGLQFLFEYFSETQRNKGNFPGRFSGRQFSNSRSEMNVSTLELGDSALYLCASSLQGADTDTQYFGPGTRLTVL.

The CDR3 reads CASSRVGLARHEQYF. The DNA for the CDR3 is TGTGCCAGCAGCCGGGTGGGACTAGCTAGGCACGAGCAGTACTTC. The chain couples TRBV4-2 to TRBJ2-7; 9 bases match TRBD2. The CDR3 extends over 15 amino acids. The germline V gene has CDR1 LGHNA and CDR2 YNFKEQ. The junction had 9 bases not matched to a gene; V was cut back by 4 bases and J by 5 bases.

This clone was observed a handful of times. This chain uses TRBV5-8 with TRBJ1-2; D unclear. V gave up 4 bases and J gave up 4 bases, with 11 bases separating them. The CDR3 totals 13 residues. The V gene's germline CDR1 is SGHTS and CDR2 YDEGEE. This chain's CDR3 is CASSRSGFYGYTF. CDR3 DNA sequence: TGTGCCAGCAGCCGTAGTGGGTTCTATGGCTACACCTTC.

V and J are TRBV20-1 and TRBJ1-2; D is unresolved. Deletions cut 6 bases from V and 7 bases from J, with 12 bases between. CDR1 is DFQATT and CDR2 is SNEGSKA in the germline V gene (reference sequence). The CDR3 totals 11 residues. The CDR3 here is CSALRLGGYTF. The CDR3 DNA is TGCAGTGCCCTCCGCCTCGGTGGCTACACCTTC.

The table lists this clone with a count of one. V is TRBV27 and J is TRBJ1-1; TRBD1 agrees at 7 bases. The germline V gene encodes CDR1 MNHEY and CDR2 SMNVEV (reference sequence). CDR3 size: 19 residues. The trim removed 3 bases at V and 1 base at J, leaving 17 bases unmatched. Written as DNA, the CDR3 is TGTGCCAGCAGTTTGGTTTACAGGGGAATTCAGAGTGAGAACACTGAAGCTTTCTTT. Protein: CASSLVYRGIQSENTEAFF.

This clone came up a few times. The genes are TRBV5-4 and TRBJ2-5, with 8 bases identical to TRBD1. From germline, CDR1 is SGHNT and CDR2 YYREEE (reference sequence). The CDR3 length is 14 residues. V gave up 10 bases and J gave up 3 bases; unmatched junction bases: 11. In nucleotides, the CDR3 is TGTGCCGGACAGGACAGGGAGAGGGAAGAGACCCAGTACTTC. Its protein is CAGQDREREETQYF.

The CDR3 loop is CASSLYRAINQPQHF. The CDR3 DNA is TGTGCCAGCAGCTTATACAGGGCTATCAATCAGCCCCAGCATTTT. The gene calls are TRBV7-8 and TRBJ1-5, with TRBD1 as a possible D gene (6 bases). V was pared by 2 bases and J by 3 bases, with 11 bases between. The CDR3 length is 15 residues. From germline, CDR1 is SGHVS and CDR2 FQNEAQ.